This TCR beta chain originates from a study of neoadjuvant nivolumab and ipilimumab in lung cancer. Study summary: Nivolumab 3 mg/kg was given days 1, 15 and 29, plus ipilimumab 1 mg/kg day 1 in combination. Overall study findings and caveats: TCR clonality did not significantly correlate with pathologic tumor regression. From pretherapy to surgery, tumor richness and clonality rose with dual therapy.

The table came from immunoSEQ multiplex PCR; TCRdb's copy has only in-frame clones and leaves some out. The sample consists of 9,500 to 10,000 clones, 65% to 85% of them appearing once. As regards this clone: Its antigen remains unknown.

V lost 6 bases and J lost 8; bases outside the gene matches: 14. There are 16 residues in the CDR3. Per the germline V gene, CDR1 is SEHNR and CDR2 is FQNEAQ (reference sequence). This receptor was taken from an adult with non-small cell lung cancer. Material: peripheral blood, obtained before neoadjuvant nivolumab, alone or with ipilimumab. The chain employs TRBV7-9 and TRBJ1-4; 8 bases agree with TRBD1. The CDR3 spells CASSRGMTGVFEKLFF. The CDR3 DNA reads TGTGCCAGCAGTCGCGGGATGACAGGGGTATTCGAAAAACTGTTTTTT.